The clone carrying this T cell receptor (beta chain) was detected only a few times. Its target is unknown. This sample is drawn from a study of blood T cells in healthy people across ages. Whole-study results and caveats: Without sorted subsets, naive and antigen-experienced compartments could not be conclusively compared. Estimated diversity across one million T cells was deemed an underestimate.

Germline CDR1 is MGHDK and CDR2 is SYGVNS. V dropped 4 bases and J dropped 2; count of bases not matched to a gene: 6. This CDR3 contains 17 residues. Total RNA extracted from each sample amounted to at least 6 micrograms. The authors ran a second PCR of roughly 6 to 12 cycles using a sample-barcoded 5' primer and a J-beta primer mix. A tag from a template-switch adaptor with 12 random nucleotides marked each cDNA molecule. TCRdb processed the 5' RACE reads anew with MiXCR; each CDR3 protein has one entry. The sample comprises nearly 1 million distinct CDR3 sequences, roughly half of which are singletons, and 20% to 25% rests with the top ten.

The clonotype comes from a woman aged 55-69 years in good health. Sequenced material: blood. This sequence joins TRBV25-1 and TRBJ2-3, with TRBD2 identical over 13 bases. This CDR3 is CASSGGTSGTTTDTQYF. The CDR3 DNA sequence: TGTGCCAGCAGTGGGGGGACTAGCGGGACCACCACAGATACGCAGTATTTT.